The T cell receptor beta chain under discussion was sequenced for a study of blood T cell repertoires in COVID-19. Across the study: The samples span acute and convalescent COVID-19 from the United States, Italy and Spain.

Per the original methods: The authors estimated nucleated cell counts from reference gene primer amplification. Sequencing used immunoSEQ multiplex PCR; TCRdb keeps in-frame clones, though not all of them. V and J calls and clone size are given by that table; D and trimming were obtained from the DNA. Of tens of thousands of clones in the sample, roughly 80% were seen once. There are 13 residues in the CDR3. V lost 3 bases and J lost 1, with 7 bases in between. Looked up from germline, CDR1 is SGHKS and CDR2 is YYEKEE (reference sequence). The material sequenced was peripheral blood. This sequence was found in a woman older than 75 with acute or convalescent COVID-19. V gene TRBV5-5 combines with J gene TRBJ1-1; tentatively, D is TRBD1 (6 bases). The chain's CDR3 is CASSWDKNTEAFF. The CDR3 DNA reads as TGTGCCAGCAGCTGGGACAAGAACACTGAAGCTTTCTTT.